Each of the 13 T cell receptor beta chains below was sequenced from the same sample in a study of blood T cell repertoires in COVID-19. The repertoire was sequenced with immunoSEQ multiplex PCR; TCRdb's copy has only in-frame clones and lacks some. The sample has over 120,000 clones; about 77% are singletons. The sequencing sample was made of peripheral blood. The receptors shown here come from a woman in her fifties or sixties with active or convalescent COVID-19.

The J gene is TRBJ1-4, the V gene TRBV10-3, with D perhaps matching TRBD1 (6 bases). Per the germline V gene, CDR1 is ENHRY and CDR2 is SYGVKD. This CDR3 is 14 amino acids long. The ends were cut back, 4 bases at V and 6 bases at J, with 12 bases in the middle. The CDR3 nucleotides read TGTGCCATCAGTGGGGGTGGGGGCGATGAAAAACTGTTTTTT. As protein: CAISGGGGDEKLFF.

V gene TRBV21-1 combines with J gene TRBJ1-1; the table's D call TRBD1 went unverified against the DNA. TRBV21-1 is a pseudogene locus. This CDR3 has 10 amino acids. The DNA of the CDR3 is TGTGCCGGGACAGGGCCTGAAGCTTTCTTT. Amino acids: CAGTGPEAFF.

This clone was found a few times. The rearrangement links TRBV5-1 to TRBJ1-4; D is unclear. V lost 0 bases and J lost 8, with 11 bases in between. The CDR3 totals 14 residues. The germline V gene has CDR1 SGHRS and CDR2 YFSETQ. CDR3 protein: CASSLGQVGEKLFF. As DNA, the CDR3 is TGCGCCAGCAGCTTGGGGCAGGTCGGCGAAAAACTGTTTTTT.

The chain joins TRBV28 to TRBJ1-6, with 9 bases lining up with TRBD1. The V gene end was trimmed by 5 bases and the J gene end by 8 bases; junction bases not matched to a gene: 4. CDR1 is MDHEN, CDR2 SYDVKM, per germline. The CDR3 spans 14 residues. The CDR3 loop is CASSATGGDSPLHF. DNA for the CDR3: TGTGCCAGCAGTGCGACAGGGGGGGATTCACCCCTCCACTTT.

This clone was counted once. This chain connects TRBV14 to TRBJ2-1, with D perhaps TRBD1 (6 bases). V lost 0 bases to trimming and J lost 9 bases, with 15 bases between them. Germline assignment: CDR1 SGHDN and CDR2 FVKESK. The CDR3 runs 15 residues. In nucleotides, the CDR3 is TGTGCCAGCAGCCAAGATCCGGTACAGGGCACTGAGCAGTTCTTC. Protein: CASSQDPVQGTEQFF.

This chain joins TRBV7-9 and TRBJ2-3; 7 bases line up with TRBD1. The CDR3 totals 16 residues. The V gene end was trimmed by 6 bases and the J gene end by 3 bases; junction bases not matched to a gene: 12. The germline CDR1 and CDR2 sequences are SEHNR and FQNEAQ (reference sequence). The CDR3 is CASRKDRYGGTDTQYF. Written as DNA, the CDR3 is TGTGCCAGCAGGAAGGACAGGTACGGTGGTACAGATACGCAGTATTTT.

The rearrangement joins TRBV19 to TRBJ1-4; weak D call: TRBD1 (6 bases). Germline V gene lookup returns CDR1 LNHDA and CDR2 SQIVND (reference sequence). The CDR3 length is 14 residues. The ends were cut back, 5 bases at V and 4 bases at J, with 11 bases in the middle. The CDR3 nucleotides read TGTGCCAGTAGTCGGACAGATCTTAATGAAAAACTGTTTTTT. Amino acid sequence: CASSRTDLNEKLFF.

V gene TRBV27 combines with J gene TRBJ2-5; maybe TRBD2 (7 bases). Germline V CDR1 and CDR2: MNHEY, SMNVEV (reference sequence). V lost 2 bases, J lost 5 bases, and 12 bases lay in between. This CDR3 has 14 residues. CDR3 sequence reads: CASSLGRGGETQYF. The CDR3 region has the DNA TGTGCCAGCAGTTTAGGCAGGGGAGGGGAGACCCAGTACTTC.

J is TRBJ2-1 and V is TRBV29-1; 8 nucleotides align to TRBD1. CDR1 is SQVTM, CDR2 ANQGSEA, per germline. V dropped 5 bases and J dropped 9; count of bases not matched to a gene: 9. CDR3 length: 13 amino acids. The CDR3: CSVQTSGGGEQFF. CDR3 bases: TGCAGCGTTCAAACCTCAGGGGGCGGTGAGCAGTTCTTC.

The chain is built from TRBV15 and TRBJ1-1, with D perhaps matching TRBD1 (5 bases). There are 15 residues in the CDR3. Trimming removed 0 bases at V and 10 bases at J, with 18 bases between. In germline, CDR1 is LNHNV, CDR2 YYDKDF (reference sequence). The CDR3: CATSRDGGTGELAFF. CDR3 bases: TGTGCCACCAGCAGAGACGGGGGGACCGGGGAGTTAGCTTTCTTT.

V and J are TRBV14 and TRBJ1-6, with D perhaps matching TRBD1 (5 bases). The CDR3 runs to 15 residues. V dropped 0 bases and J dropped 8 bases, with 11 bases sitting between them. Germline lookup yields CDR1 SGHDN and CDR2 FVKESK. Here the CDR3 DNA reads TGTGCCAGCAGCCAAGAAATAACGGGGGATTCACCCCTCCACTTT. Translation gives CASSQEITGDSPLHF.

The J gene is TRBJ1-5, the V gene TRBV12-3 or TRBV12-4; D call uncertain. Between the trimmed V and J ends, which lost 7 bases and 7 bases, there was a span of 14 bases. CDR3 length: 13 residues. The CDR3 protein is CASISGAGQPQHF. Here the CDR3 DNA reads TGTGCCAGCATATCGGGAGCGGGCCAGCCCCAGCATTTT.

The chain is built from TRBV7-2 and TRBJ1-1, with D possibly matching TRBD1 (6 bases). Germline CDR1 is SGHTA and CDR2 is FQGNSA. This CDR3 region has 16 residues. V lost 0 bases, J lost 1 base, and 12 bases lay in between. The CDR3 DNA reads as TGTGCCAGCAGCTTAGCGAACGGGGGGGCGAACACTGAAGCTTTCTTT. Its protein is CASSLANGGANTEAFF.